The 23 T cell receptor beta chains given below trace back to one sample, sequenced in a study of blood T cell repertoires in COVID-19 (dated by TCRdb to the early 2020s). Library construction relied on the immunoSEQ multiplex PCR assay. As stored in TCRdb, this immuneACCESS dataset retains in-frame rearrangements with V and J assigned. A fraction of the clones does not appear; measured against another copy, unresolved V genes explain less than half of the discrepancy, and the remainder lacks a known reason. This sample is represented by 250,000 or so clones; 75% to 95% of them were singletons. Together, the top ten hold 2.8% of the sample. The sequenced sample consisted of PBMCs or T cells enriched from blood (not recorded which). The origin of the receptors is a man aged 35 to 55 who had been exposed to COVID-19.

The rearrangement joins TRBV19 to TRBJ1-6; 7 bases align to TRBD1. V dropped 9 bases and J dropped 4; count of bases not matched to a gene: 15. Looked up from germline, CDR1 is LNHDA and CDR2 is SQIVND (reference sequence). The CDR3 is 17 residues long. CDR3 loop: CASENFRPGQYNSPLHF. CDR3 coding DNA: TGTGCCAGCGAAAACTTTCGACCGGGACAGTATAATTCACCCCTCCACTTT.

The gene calls are TRBV5-6 and TRBJ2-4; TRBD2 aligns across 8 bases. Per germline, CDR1 SGHDT and CDR2 YYEEEE. The CDR3 has 19 amino acids. The trim removed 1 base at V and 1 base at J, leaving 13 bases unmatched. CDR3 nucleotides: TGTGCCAGCAGCTTGCGCCGGGATAGCGGGATGGTGGCCAAAAACATTCAGTACTTC. Translation gives CASSLRRDSGMVAKNIQYF.

The chain couples TRBV12-5 to TRBJ2-3; D is perhaps TRBD2 (6 bases). CDR1 LGHNT and CDR2 FRNRAP come from the germline V gene. The CDR3 has 13 residues. Deletions cut 3 bases from V and 8 bases from J, with 12 bases between. The CDR3 DNA reads TGTGCTAGTGGTTTATCGGGAGTGTTTACGCAGTATTTT. It translates to CASGLSGVFTQYF.

The chain combines TRBV7-9 with TRBJ2-2; D is possibly TRBD1 (6 bases). V dropped 6 bases and J dropped 0 bases, with 11 bases sitting between them. The germline V gene has CDR1 SEHNR and CDR2 FQNEAQ (reference sequence). CDR3 length equals 15 residues. The CDR3 region is CASRVTGPNTGELFF. In nucleotides, the CDR3 is TGTGCCAGCAGGGTGACAGGTCCGAACACCGGGGAGCTGTTTTTT.

This clone has a single count. This sequence joins TRBV25-1 and TRBJ2-1, with 7 bases fitting TRBD1. The CDR3 is made up of 14 amino acids. J gave up 4 bases and V 4 bases, and 4 bases lay outside the gene matches. CDR1 MGHDK and CDR2 SYGVNS come from the germline V gene. CDR3 in amino acids: CASSAWDRYNEQFF. The CDR3 DNA sequence: TGTGCCAGCAGTGCCTGGGACAGATACAATGAGCAGTTCTTC.

The chain has TRBV5-1 and TRBJ2-7; 7 nucleotides line up with TRBD1. The CDR3 has 16 amino acids. V lost 4 bases to trimming and J lost 2 bases; unmatched junction nucleotides: 12. The germline CDR1 and CDR2 sequences are SGHRS and YFSETQ. CDR3: CASSLDPKGAPYEQYF. The DNA of the CDR3 is TGCGCCAGCAGCCTGGACCCAAAGGGGGCCCCCTACGAGCAGTACTTC.

This sequence joins TRBV14 and TRBJ2-1, with 7 bases that match TRBD2. The V gene's germline CDR1 is SGHDN and CDR2 FVKESK. The CDR3 contains 14 residues. Trimming at V came to 7 bases and at J to 2 bases, leaving 5 bases not matched to a gene. CDR3 in amino acids: CASTGGSAYNEQFF. The CDR3, as DNA: TGTGCCAGCACCGGCGGGAGTGCCTACAATGAGCAGTTCTTC.

The chain links TRBV9 to TRBJ1-2, with TRBD1 as a possible D gene (5 bases). V gave up 4 bases and J gave up 4 bases, with 20 bases separating them. CDR1 SGDLS and CDR2 YYNGEE come from the germline V gene. This CDR3 is 16 amino acids long. The CDR3 loop is CASSRLGGNTPYGYTF. The CDR3 nucleotides are TGTGCCAGCAGCCGTTTGGGGGGTAATACCCCCTATGGCTACACCTTC.

The chain employs TRBV27 and TRBJ2-7; 10 bases align to TRBD1. Trimming took 5 bases from V and 7 from J; bases not matched to a gene: 8. Germline V gene lookup returns CDR1 MNHEY and CDR2 SMNVEV (reference sequence). The CDR3 has 14 residues. The CDR3 reads CASSLDRGLGEQYF. CDR3 coding DNA: TGTGCCAGCAGTCTGGACAGGGGGTTAGGGGAGCAGTACTTC.

The V and J genes are TRBV7-2 and TRBJ1-1; 7 bases align to TRBD1. The length of the CDR3 is 15 residues. With 1 base clipped from V and 4 bases from J, the junction kept 6 bases outside the gene matches. Germline V lookup: CDR1 SGHTA, CDR2 FQGNSA. The CDR3 here is CASSLEGQTTTEAFF. CDR3 DNA sequence: TGTGCCAGCAGCTTAGAGGGACAGACCACCACTGAAGCTTTCTTT.

The chain combines TRBV28 with TRBJ2-5, with 8 positions matching TRBD1. Per germline, CDR1 MDHEN and CDR2 SYDVKM. V shed 1 base, J shed 2 bases, and the junction held 6 bases outside the gene matches. CDR3 length: 16 amino acids. DNA for the CDR3: TGTGCCAGCAGTTTATTCCGGACAGGGCTTCAAGAGACCCAGTACTTC. Protein sequence: CASSLFRTGLQETQYF. The whole variable domain, remainder taken from reference TRBV28 and TRBJ2-5, is DVKVTQSSRYLVKRTGEKVFLECVQDMDHENMFWYRQDPGLGLRLIYFSYDVKMKEKGDIPEGYSVSREKKERFSLILESASTNQTSMYLCASSLFRTGLQETQYFGPGTRLLVL.

The J gene is TRBJ2-3, the V gene TRBV2, with 10 bases identical to TRBD2. The length of the CDR3 is 19 residues. V shed 6 bases, J shed 2 bases, and the junction held 17 bases outside the gene matches. CDR1 is SNHLY, CDR2 FYNNEI, per germline. CDR3 DNA: TGTGCCAGCAGCGATACTAGCGGGACGCCCCTAGAAAACACAGATACGCAGTATTTT. It is translated as CASSDTSGTPLENTDTQYF.

V usage is TRBV4-1 and J usage is TRBJ2-2; 7 bases line up with TRBD2. After removal of 4 bases from V and 1 base from J, the junction contained 9 bases not matched to a gene. CDR1 is MGHRA, CDR2 YSYEKL, per germline. The CDR3 covers 17 residues. For the CDR3, the DNA is TGCGCCAGCAGCCTACGGGGCGGGAGTATGAACACCGGGGAGCTGTTTTTT. Protein sequence: CASSLRGGSMNTGELFF.

This chain connects TRBV4-3 to TRBJ2-2; perhaps TRBD1 as D (7 bases). V lost 0 bases and J lost 5, with 13 bases in between. There are 16 residues in the CDR3. Germline V gene sequence: CDR1 LGHNA, CDR2 YSLEER. The CDR3 DNA is TGCGCCAGCAGCCAAGATCTAGCAGGGGGGACCGGGGAGCTGTTTTTT. This codes for CASSQDLAGGTGELFF.

V is TRBV6-5 and J is TRBJ2-2, with D possibly matching TRBD2 (5 bases). CDR3 length: 15 residues. The germline CDR1 and CDR2 sequences are MNHEY and SVGAGI. Trimming cost V 8 bases and J 4 bases, with 17 bases left between them. The CDR3 DNA is TGTGCCAGCGCCCCCCGAGGGTTCGGCACCGGGGAGCTGTTTTTT. Protein sequence: CASAPRGFGTGELFF.

This chain uses TRBV5-4 with TRBJ1-4; 9 bases map to TRBD1. This CDR3 has 14 amino acids. The ends lost 4 bases at V and 8 bases at J; junction bases unmatched: 6. Looked up from germline, CDR1 is SGHNT and CDR2 is YYREEE (reference sequence). The CDR3 sequence is CASSLGTGREKLFF. DNA of the CDR3: TGTGCCAGCAGCCTCGGGACAGGGCGGGAAAAACTGTTTTTT.

The chain combines TRBV30 with TRBJ2-1; tentative D call: TRBD2 (6 bases). Germline values: CDR1 GTSNPN, CDR2 SVGIG (reference sequence). Trimming stripped 0 bases from V and 0 bases from J, with 12 bases between. The CDR3 has 16 residues. CDR3 amino acids: CAWSVMRLVSYNEQFF. In nucleotides, the CDR3 is TGTGCCTGGAGTGTAATGAGACTAGTCTCCTACAATGAGCAGTTCTTC.

The rearrangement links TRBV6-5 to TRBJ1-1; D possibly corresponds to TRBD1 (6 bases). V dropped 7 bases and J dropped 1 base, with 10 bases sitting between them. This CDR3 spans 13 amino acids. The V gene's germline CDR1 is MNHEY and CDR2 SVGAGI. The CDR3 sequence: CASKEDRNTEAFF. CDR3 nucleotide sequence: TGTGCCAGCAAGGAGGACAGGAACACTGAAGCTTTCTTT.

The chain uses TRBV5-4 and TRBJ1-1, with a weak D call TRBD1 (5 bases). CDR3 size: 14 residues. The V and J ends lost 0 bases and 1 base respectively, with 7 bases between them. CDR1 SGHNT and CDR2 YYREEE come from the germline V gene (reference sequence). DNA for the CDR3: TGTGCCAGCAGCTTGGGACAGCGGAACACTGAAGCTTTCTTT. The encoded protein is CASSLGQRNTEAFF.

This CDR3 is CASTQKGVSGANVLTF. CDR3 nucleotides: TGTGCCAGCACCCAAAAAGGAGTCTCTGGGGCCAACGTCCTGACTTTC. The rearrangement links TRBV28 to TRBJ2-6; D is uncertain. Germline-derived CDR1 and CDR2 are MDHEN and SYDVKM. This CDR3 has 16 residues. Trimming left V 7 bases short and J 0 bases short, with 13 bases between. The whole variable domain, remainder taken from reference TRBV28 and TRBJ2-6, is DVKVTQSSRYLVKRTGEKVFLECVQDMDHENMFWYRQDPGLGLRLIYFSYDVKMKEKGDIPEGYSVSREKKERFSLILESASTNQTSMYLCASTQKGVSGANVLTFGAGSRLTVL.

The V call is TRBV9, the J call TRBJ2-2, with 9 bases lining up with TRBD2. J gave up 6 bases and V 0 bases, and 12 bases lay outside the gene matches. Germline V gene lookup returns CDR1 SGDLS and CDR2 YYNGEE. The CDR3 sequence is 18 residues long. The DNA for the CDR3 is TGTGCCAGCAGCGTAGCTGGGAGTAGCGGGAGTGGGGCCGGGGAGCTGTTTTTT. This translates into CASSVAGSSGSGAGELFF.

The V gene is TRBV7-9, the J gene TRBJ2-7; 15 bases map to TRBD2. The CDR3 is 18 amino acids. J gave up 0 bases and V 5 bases, and 8 bases lay outside the gene matches. Germline V gene lookup returns CDR1 SEHNR and CDR2 FQNEAQ (reference sequence). As DNA, the CDR3 is TGTGCCAGCAGCATCTACGGGACTAGCGGGAGGAGCTCCTACGAGCAGTACTTC. It is translated as CASSIYGTSGRSSYEQYF.

This CDR3 reads CASSSGTDSNQPQHF. DNA of the CDR3: TGTGCCAGCAGCTCCGGGACAGATAGCAATCAGCCCCAGCATTTT. The gene calls are TRBV5-6 and TRBJ1-5; 7 positions match TRBD1. Germline V gene data show CDR1 as SGHDT and CDR2 as YYEEEE. The CDR3 runs to 15 residues. Trimming cost V 3 bases and J 0 bases; bases outside gene matches: 3.